Listed below are T cell receptor beta chains from one sample, sequenced in a study of cytotoxic CD8 clonotypes in ibrutinib-treated CLL. Method: immunoSEQ multiplex PCR; TCRdb's copy keeps in-frame clones and lacks some. The sample contains some 200,000 clones, roughly three quarters of which appear only once. Sequencing used PBMCs, obtained after 12 months of ibrutinib treatment. These receptor sequences come from a human donor with chronic lymphocytic leukemia. CDR3s include the opening cysteine and the closing phenylalanine or tryptophan. A D gene is named only where the DNA matches it firmly. Only part of the rows carry a size: once, few, many, or a class if the clone is expanded.

v_gene: TRBV7-6; abundance: -; j_gene: TRBJ2-1; d_gene: TRBD2; CDR3aa: CASSVLAEQFF; CDR3nt: TGTGCCAGCAGCGTACTAGCGGAGCAGTTCTTC
v_gene: TRBV4-1; abundance: -; j_gene: TRBJ2-4; d_gene: -; CDR3aa: CASSLMGLAKNIQYF; CDR3nt: TGCGCCAGCAGCCTTATGGGATTAGCCAAAAACATTCAGTACTTC
v_gene: TRBV6-5; abundance: once; j_gene: TRBJ1-2; d_gene: -; CDR3aa: CASSYSNPQGRGYTF; CDR3nt: TGTGCCAGCAGTTACTCTAACCCACAGGGACGGGGCTACACCTTC
v_gene: TRBV5-1; abundance: -; j_gene: TRBJ2-7; d_gene: -; CDR3aa: CASSSPVSSYEQYF; CDR3nt: TGCGCCAGCAGCAGCCCGGTAAGCTCCTACGAGCAGTACTTC
v_gene: TRBV5-1; abundance: many; j_gene: TRBJ1-1; d_gene: -; CDR3aa: CASSSAAFF; CDR3nt: TGCGCCAGCAGCTCTGCAGCTTTCTTT
v_gene: TRBV11-3; abundance: -; j_gene: TRBJ2-2; d_gene: -; CDR3aa: CASSPRTGELFF; CDR3nt: TGTGCCAGCAGCCCCCGAACCGGGGAGCTGTTTTTT
v_gene: TRBV10-1; abundance: -; j_gene: TRBJ2-7; d_gene: -; CDR3aa: CASSEKWVPSYEQYF; CDR3nt: TGCGCCAGCAGTGAGAAGTGGGTCCCCTCCTACGAGCAGTACTTC
v_gene: TRBV11-2; abundance: -; j_gene: TRBJ2-7; d_gene: -; CDR3aa: CASSPRLEAYEQYF; CDR3nt: TGTGCCAGCAGCCCTCGACTAGAGGCATACGAGCAGTACTTC
v_gene: TRBV6-1; abundance: -; j_gene: TRBJ2-7; d_gene: -; CDR3aa: CASSEVFVYEQYF; CDR3nt: TGTGCCAGCAGTGAAGTGTTCGTATACGAGCAGTACTTC
v_gene: TRBV9; abundance: few; j_gene: TRBJ2-3; d_gene: TRBD2; CDR3aa: CASSAQAGGADTQYF; CDR3nt: TGTGCCAGCAGCGCGCAAGCGGGGGGCGCCGATACGCAGTATTTT
v_gene: TRBV19; abundance: -; j_gene: TRBJ1-5; d_gene: TRBD1; CDR3aa: CASNEGARYIQPQHF; CDR3nt: TGTGCCAGTAATGAGGGGGCGCGGTATATTCAGCCCCAGCATTTT
v_gene: TRBV18; abundance: -; j_gene: TRBJ1-1; d_gene: TRBD1; CDR3aa: CASSPNRDSTNEAFF; CDR3nt: TGTGCCAGCTCACCAAACCGGGACAGTACAAACGAAGCTTTCTTT
v_gene: TRBV4-1; abundance: few; j_gene: TRBJ1-5; d_gene: -; CDR3aa: CASSREGHGTNQPQHF; CDR3nt: TGCGCCAGCAGCCGAGAAGGTCACGGTACTAATCAGCCCCAGCATTTT
v_gene: TRBV7-2; abundance: -; j_gene: TRBJ1-2; d_gene: -; CDR3aa: CASLDRPNYGYTF; CDR3nt: TGTGCCAGCTTGGACCGACCTAACTATGGCTACACCTTC
v_gene: TRBV25-1; abundance: -; j_gene: TRBJ2-7; d_gene: -; CDR3aa: CASSPSEHEQYF; CDR3nt: TGTGCCAGCAGCCCCTCCGAACACGAGCAGTACTTC
v_gene: TRBV2; abundance: -; j_gene: TRBJ1-1; d_gene: -; CDR3aa: CASSAPPMNTEAFF; CDR3nt: TGTGCCAGCAGTGCACCGCCAATGAACACTGAAGCTTTCTTT
v_gene: TRBV2; abundance: -; j_gene: TRBJ2-5; d_gene: TRBD1; CDR3aa: CASSDHRGEETQYF; CDR3nt: TGTGCCAGCAGCGATCACAGGGGGGAGGAGACCCAGTACTTC
v_gene: TRBV7-8; abundance: -; j_gene: TRBJ2-7; d_gene: -; CDR3aa: CASSLSYSYEQYF; CDR3nt: TGTGCCAGCAGCTTATCTTATAGCTACGAGCAGTACTTC
v_gene: TRBV6-5; abundance: -; j_gene: TRBJ2-7; d_gene: TRBD1; CDR3aa: CASSYQPGQGTYEQYF; CDR3nt: TGTGCCAGCAGTTACCAACCGGGACAGGGTACGTACGAGCAGTACTTC
v_gene: TRBV6-1; abundance: -; j_gene: TRBJ1-1; d_gene: -; CDR3aa: CASTAAWGTREAFF; CDR3nt: TGTGCCAGCACTGCCGCTTGGGGCACCCGAGAAGCTTTCTTT
v_gene: TRBV4-1; abundance: -; j_gene: TRBJ2-2; d_gene: -; CDR3aa: CASSPLRDGELFF; CDR3nt: TGCGCCAGCAGCCCGCTCCGGGATGGGGAGCTGTTTTTT
v_gene: TRBV9; abundance: -; j_gene: TRBJ1-3; d_gene: -; CDR3aa: CASSVDRGSGNTIYF; CDR3nt: TGTGCCAGCAGCGTAGACCGGGGCTCTGGAAACACCATATATTTT
v_gene: TRBV5-1; abundance: many; j_gene: TRBJ2-5; d_gene: -; CDR3aa: CASSQVQETQYF; CDR3nt: TGCGCCAGCAGCCAGGTCCAAGAGACCCAGTACTTC
v_gene: TRBV9; abundance: -; j_gene: TRBJ2-1; d_gene: -; CDR3aa: CASSVEDNSYNEQFF; CDR3nt: TGTGCCAGCAGCGTAGAGGATAACTCCTACAATGAGCAGTTCTTC
v_gene: TRBV7-9; abundance: -; j_gene: TRBJ2-3; d_gene: -; CDR3aa: CASSLGQGITDTQYF; CDR3nt: TGTGCCAGCAGCTTAGGGCAGGGGATCACAGATACGCAGTATTTT
v_gene: TRBV6-1; abundance: -; j_gene: TRBJ1-3; d_gene: -; CDR3aa: CASSEGDRIQGNTIYF; CDR3nt: TGTGCCAGCAGTGAAGGAGACAGAATACAAGGAAACACCATATATTTT
v_gene: TRBV5-1; abundance: -; j_gene: TRBJ2-3; d_gene: TRBD2; CDR3aa: CASSIGLAVSTDTQYF; CDR3nt: TGCGCCAGCAGCATAGGACTAGCGGTTAGCACAGATACGCAGTATTTT
v_gene: TRBV4-1; abundance: -; j_gene: TRBJ2-7; d_gene: -; CDR3aa: CASSQGTGPSSYEQYF; CDR3nt: TGCGCCAGCAGCCAAGGCACAGGGCCTAGCTCCTACGAGCAGTACTTC
v_gene: TRBV2; abundance: -; j_gene: TRBJ2-7; d_gene: TRBD1; CDR3aa: CASRAGQANYEQYF; CDR3nt: TGTGCCAGCAGGGCCGGACAGGCAAACTACGAGCAGTACTTC
v_gene: TRBV7-2; abundance: -; j_gene: TRBJ2-7; d_gene: -; CDR3aa: CASSRGSHYEQYF; CDR3nt: TGTGCCAGCAGCAGGGGCAGCCACTACGAGCAGTACTTC
v_gene: TRBV4-1; abundance: once; j_gene: TRBJ1-5; d_gene: -; CDR3aa: CASSQGWGENQPQHF; CDR3nt: TGCGCCAGCAGCCAAGGTTGGGGGGAAAATCAGCCCCAGCATTTT
v_gene: TRBV6-1; abundance: few; j_gene: TRBJ2-7; d_gene: -; CDR3aa: CASTVLPGEQYF; CDR3nt: TGTGCCAGCACTGTGCTGCCGGGCGAGCAGTACTTC
v_gene: TRBV28; abundance: -; j_gene: TRBJ2-1; d_gene: -; CDR3aa: CASRPPSSYNEQFF; CDR3nt: TGTGCCAGCAGGCCGCCTAGCTCCTACAATGAGCAGTTCTTC
v_gene: TRBV7-6; abundance: few; j_gene: TRBJ2-7; d_gene: -; CDR3aa: CASSLGSSPSYEQYF; CDR3nt: TGTGCCAGCAGCTTAGGTAGCAGCCCCTCCTACGAGCAGTACTTC
v_gene: TRBV27; abundance: -; j_gene: TRBJ2-7; d_gene: -; CDR3aa: CASSPTGVHEQYF; CDR3nt: TGTGCCAGCAGTCCCACGGGGGTTCACGAGCAGTACTTC
v_gene: TRBV11-2; abundance: -; j_gene: TRBJ2-1; d_gene: TRBD1; CDR3aa: CASSLVSRGMNYNEQFF; CDR3nt: TGTGCCAGCAGCTTAGTTTCCAGGGGGATGAACTACAATGAGCAGTTCTTC
v_gene: TRBV19; abundance: -; j_gene: TRBJ1-5; d_gene: TRBD1; CDR3aa: CASSPQTGGLPQHF; CDR3nt: TGTGCCAGTAGTCCCCAGACAGGGGGCCTGCCCCAGCATTTT
v_gene: TRBV5-5; abundance: -; j_gene: TRBJ2-2; d_gene: TRBD1; CDR3aa: CASSFVTGTINTGELFF; CDR3nt: TGTGCCAGCAGCTTCGTGACAGGGACCATCAACACCGGGGAGCTGTTTTTT
v_gene: TRBV15; abundance: -; j_gene: TRBJ2-3; d_gene: -; CDR3aa: CATSRALQGDTQYF; CDR3nt: TGTGCCACCAGCAGAGCCCTACAGGGAGATACGCAGTATTTT
v_gene: TRBV4-2; abundance: -; j_gene: TRBJ2-1; d_gene: -; CDR3aa: CATTRGVGDNEQFF; CDR3nt: TGTGCCACCACCCGAGGGGTAGGGGACAATGAGCAGTTCTTC
v_gene: TRBV25-1; abundance: -; j_gene: TRBJ2-3; d_gene: TRBD1; CDR3aa: CASSAAGTGVRDTQYF; CDR3nt: TGTGCCAGCAGTGCAGCCGGGACAGGGGTTCGAGATACGCAGTATTTT
v_gene: TRBV9; abundance: -; j_gene: TRBJ1-1; d_gene: -; CDR3aa: CASSSQGNTEAFF; CDR3nt: TGTGCCAGCAGTTCCCAGGGGAACACTGAAGCTTTCTTT
v_gene: TRBV11-2; abundance: -; j_gene: TRBJ1-4; d_gene: TRBD1; CDR3aa: CASSLREGQPNEKLFF; CDR3nt: TGTGCCAGCAGCCTGAGGGAGGGACAGCCAAATGAAAAACTGTTTTTT
v_gene: TRBV30; abundance: few; j_gene: TRBJ1-6; d_gene: -; CDR3aa: CAWSVGGSNSPLHF; CDR3nt: TGTGCCTGGAGTGTTGGAGGTAGTAATTCACCCCTCCACTTT
v_gene: TRBV19; abundance: -; j_gene: TRBJ2-5; d_gene: TRBD2; CDR3aa: CASSIGTSGRPAQETQYF; CDR3nt: TGTGCCAGTAGTATTGGGACTAGCGGGAGGCCCGCCCAAGAGACCCAGTACTTC
v_gene: TRBV9; abundance: -; j_gene: TRBJ2-3; d_gene: TRBD2; CDR3aa: CASSLGTSFRTDTQYF; CDR3nt: TGTGCCAGCAGCCTCGGGACTAGTTTTCGCACAGATACGCAGTATTTT
v_gene: TRBV6-6; abundance: few; j_gene: TRBJ2-1; d_gene: TRBD2; CDR3aa: CASSYQTSGRYNEQFF; CDR3nt: TGTGCCAGCAGTTACCAGACTAGCGGGCGCTACAATGAGCAGTTCTTC
v_gene: TRBV11-2; abundance: few; j_gene: TRBJ1-2; d_gene: -; CDR3aa: CASSPGYGYTF; CDR3nt: TGTGCCAGCAGCCCAGGGTATGGCTACACCTTC
v_gene: TRBV6-5; abundance: -; j_gene: TRBJ2-1; d_gene: -; CDR3aa: CASTRSGGRNEQFF; CDR3nt: TGTGCCAGCACCAGATCTGGGGGAAGAAATGAGCAGTTCTTC
v_gene: TRBV7-3; abundance: -; j_gene: TRBJ2-7; d_gene: TRBD1; CDR3aa: CASSETGGINEQYF; CDR3nt: TGTGCCAGCAGCGAGACAGGGGGCATCAACGAGCAGTACTTC
v_gene: TRBV29-1; abundance: -; j_gene: TRBJ2-5; d_gene: TRBD2; CDR3aa: CSVGKREGLRVETQYF; CDR3nt: TGCAGCGTTGGAAAGCGGGAGGGCCTTCGCGTGGAGACCCAGTACTTC
v_gene: TRBV6-1; abundance: -; j_gene: TRBJ1-2; d_gene: -; CDR3aa: CASSEEPFVDGYTF; CDR3nt: TGTGCCAGCAGTGAAGAGCCCTTTGTCGATGGCTACACCTTC